This is a list of T cell receptor beta chains from one sample in a study of beta chain features in type 1 diabetes. TCRdb's copy holds only in-frame clones and misses some; the assay was immunoSEQ multiplex PCR. The data contain a few hundred thousand clones, over 8.5% of them singletons. The source material was central memory CD4+ T cells from blood. These receptors were collected from a man between 25 and 39 years old with type 1 diabetes. Each CDR3 is given with its conserved first and last residue. Fields, in order: J gene, clone size, V gene, D gene, CDR3 DNA, CDR3 protein. D genes are given only for firm matches. The size of a clone is reported for some rows only, either as once, few or many, or as a class for expanded clones.

>TRBJ2-5|NA|TRBV11-2|NA
TGTGCCAGCAGCTTAGCCAGGAAAGAGACCCAGTACTTC
CASSLARKETQYF
>TRBJ2-2|NA|TRBV7-2|TRBD1
TGTGCCATCATGACGGGACAGGTTACCACCGGGGAGCTGTTTTTT
CAIMTGQVTTGELFF
>TRBJ1-4|NA|TRBV27|NA
NA
CASSSSQTNEKLFF
>TRBJ2-3|few|TRBV6-1|NA
TGTGCCAGCAGTGGTAGTAAGGGTACGCAGTATTTT
CASSGSKGTQYF
>TRBJ1-2|NA|TRBV28|NA
TGTGCCAGCAGGGATCCGGGAAACTATGGCTACACCTTC
CASRDPGNYGYTF
>TRBJ2-4|NA|TRBV1|NA
TGCACCAGCAAAGGTAGCGGGATAAAAAACATTCAGTACTTC
CTSKGSGIKNIQYF
>TRBJ1-4|few|TRBV5-1|NA
TGCGCCAGCAGCTTGGACCCAGGGGCCAATGAAAAACTGTTTTTT
CASSLDPGANEKLFF
>TRBJ2-7|few|TRBV7-9|NA
TGTGCCAGCAGCTTAAACGGATACGAGCAGTACTTC
CASSLNGYEQYF
>TRBJ1-2|NA|TRBV29-1|NA
TGCAGCGTTGAAGATCTTACCACTAACTATGGCTACACCTTC
CSVEDLTTNYGYTF
>TRBJ1-4|few|TRBV2|NA
TGTGCCAGCGCGGGACAAGAAAATGAAAAACTGTTTTTT
CASAGQENEKLFF
>TRBJ2-1|NA|TRBV7-9|TRBD1
TGTGCCAGCAGCTCAGAGGGGGCGCAAAGGCAGTTCTTC
CASSSEGAQRQFF
>TRBJ1-3|NA|TRBV5-1|TRBD1
TGCGCCAGCAGCGCCGGAGAACAGGGGGCGGCTGGAAACACCATATATTTT
CASSAGEQGAAGNTIYF
>TRBJ1-1|NA|TRBV7-8|TRBD1
TGTGCCAGCAGCCCCGGGGACAGAATCACAAGGGGGACTGAAGCTTTCTTT
CASSPGDRITRGTEAFF
>TRBJ2-6|few|TRBV25-1|NA
TGTGCCAGCAGTGATTTCTCTGGGGCCAACGTCCTGACTTTC
CASSDFSGANVLTF
>TRBJ2-5|few|TRBV7-6|NA
TGTGCCAGCAGCACGACACACCAGCAGACCCAGTACTTC
CASSTTHQQTQYF
>TRBJ1-5|few|TRBV28|NA
TGTGCCCGCGCCGACCGCAATCAGCCCCAGCATTTT
CARADRNQPQHF
>TRBJ2-7|few|TRBV18|NA
TGTGCCAGCTCACCAAATCGATGGAGCTCCTACGAGCAGTACTTC
CASSPNRWSSYEQYF
>TRBJ1-4|NA|TRBV25-1|NA
TGTGCCAGCAGTGCATCCGGGGCGCTTGAAAAACTGTTTTTT
CASSASGALEKLFF
>TRBJ1-1|few|TRBV6-5|NA
TGTGCCAGCAGTTACTCGACGGGGGGTTTAGTGGCTTTCTTT
CASSYSTGGLVAFF
>TRBJ1-5|NA|TRBV19|NA
TGTGCCAGTAGTATTCGGGCACCTTATAGCAATCAGCCCCAGCATTTT
CASSIRAPYSNQPQHF
>TRBJ2-7|NA|TRBV27|NA
TGTGCCAGCAGTGCCGGGATTTCAATCTCCTACGAGCAGTACTTC
CASSAGISISYEQYF
>TRBJ2-7|NA|TRBV28|TRBD1
TGTGCCAGCAGTAGATCCGGGACAGGGATTTACGAGCAGTACTTC
CASSRSGTGIYEQYF
>TRBJ2-1|few|TRBV7-3|NA
TGTGCCAGCAGCCCCACCCGGCTCGACAATGAGCAGTTCTTC
CASSPTRLDNEQFF
>TRBJ2-7|NA|TRBV28|NA
TGTGCCAGCAGTTTATCGGATACGGGCGAGCAGTACTTC
CASSLSDTGEQYF
>TRBJ2-7|NA|TRBV28|NA
TGTGCCAGCAGTTTTAACAGGAACGAGCAGTACTTC
CASSFNRNEQYF
>TRBJ2-3|NA|TRBV4-1|TRBD1
TGCGCCAGCAGTTTGGGACAGGGGGTAACAGATACGCAGTATTTT
CASSLGQGVTDTQYF
>TRBJ2-7|NA|TRBV5-1|NA
TGCGCCAGCAGCTACCTAAACGAGCAGTACTTC
CASSYLNEQYF
>TRBJ2-5|few|TRBV13|NA
TGTGCCAGCAGCTCCTCGAGGACGGAAGAGACCCAGTACTTC
CASSSSRTEETQYF
>TRBJ2-2|NA|TRBV6-6|NA
TGTGCCAGCAGTCCGGGACCTACGAACACCGGGGAGCTGTTTTTT
CASSPGPTNTGELFF
>TRBJ2-3|few|TRBV10-3|NA
TGTGCCATCAGTGAGTCGGCAGATACGCAGTATTTT
CAISESADTQYF
>TRBJ1-2|NA|TRBV6-5|NA
TGTGCCAGCAGTTACGATCTTGCGAGAACGAACTATGGCTACACCTTC
CASSYDLARTNYGYTF